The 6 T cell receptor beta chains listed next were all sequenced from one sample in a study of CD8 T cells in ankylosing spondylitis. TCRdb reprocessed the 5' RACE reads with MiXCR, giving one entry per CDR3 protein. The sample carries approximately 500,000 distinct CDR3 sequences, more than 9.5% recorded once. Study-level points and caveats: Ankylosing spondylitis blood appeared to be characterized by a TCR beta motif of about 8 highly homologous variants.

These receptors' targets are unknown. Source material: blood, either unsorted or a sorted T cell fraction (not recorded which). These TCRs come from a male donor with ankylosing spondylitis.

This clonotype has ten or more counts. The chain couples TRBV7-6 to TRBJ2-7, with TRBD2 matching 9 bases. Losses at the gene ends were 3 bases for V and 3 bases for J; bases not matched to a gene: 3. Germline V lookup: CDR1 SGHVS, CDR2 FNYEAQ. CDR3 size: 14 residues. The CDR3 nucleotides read TGTGCCAGCAGCTTCCTAGCGGGAAACTACGAGCAGTACTTC. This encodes CASSFLAGNYEQYF.

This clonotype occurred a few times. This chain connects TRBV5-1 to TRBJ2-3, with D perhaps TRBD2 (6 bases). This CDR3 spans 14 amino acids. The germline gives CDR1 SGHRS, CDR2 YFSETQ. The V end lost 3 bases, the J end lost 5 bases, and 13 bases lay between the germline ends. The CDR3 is CASSSGEVGDTQYF. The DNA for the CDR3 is TGCGCCAGCAGCTCGGGAGAAGTGGGAGATACGCAGTATTTT.

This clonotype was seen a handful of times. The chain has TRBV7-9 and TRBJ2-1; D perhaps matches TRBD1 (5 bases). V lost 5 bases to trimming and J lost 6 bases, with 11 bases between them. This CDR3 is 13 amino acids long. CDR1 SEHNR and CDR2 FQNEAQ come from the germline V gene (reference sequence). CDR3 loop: CASSKRQTNEQFF. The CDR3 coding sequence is TGTGCCAGCAGCAAAAGACAGACCAATGAGCAGTTCTTC.

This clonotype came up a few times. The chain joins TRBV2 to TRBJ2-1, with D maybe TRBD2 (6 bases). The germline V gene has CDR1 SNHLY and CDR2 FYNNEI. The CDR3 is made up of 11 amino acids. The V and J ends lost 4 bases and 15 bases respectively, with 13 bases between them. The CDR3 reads CASSGGLPLFF. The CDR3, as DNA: TGTGCCAGCAGTGGGGGACTTCCCTTGTTCTTC.

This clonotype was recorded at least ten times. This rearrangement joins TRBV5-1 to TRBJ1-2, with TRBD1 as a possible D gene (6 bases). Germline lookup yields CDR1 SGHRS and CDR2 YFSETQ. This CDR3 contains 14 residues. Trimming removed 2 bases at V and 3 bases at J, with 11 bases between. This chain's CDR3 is CASSFAGDYYGYTF. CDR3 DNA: TGCGCCAGCAGCTTCGCAGGGGACTACTATGGCTACACCTTC.

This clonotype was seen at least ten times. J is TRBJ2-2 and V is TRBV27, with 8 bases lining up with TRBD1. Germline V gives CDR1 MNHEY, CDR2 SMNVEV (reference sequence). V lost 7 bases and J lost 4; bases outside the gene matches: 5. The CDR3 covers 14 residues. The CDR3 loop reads CASNRQGSTGELFF. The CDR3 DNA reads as TGTGCCAGCAATCGACAGGGGTCCACCGGGGAGCTGTTTTTT.